This T cell receptor (beta chain) was sequenced in a study of blood T cell repertoires in COVID-19. Clones were sequenced by immunoSEQ multiplex PCR, and TCRdb holds only the in-frame ones, with some missing. The repertoire holds approximately 670,000 clones, with approximately 90% as singletons. The CDR3 sequence is 18 residues long. Trimming at V came to 5 bases and at J to 3 bases, leaving 17 bases not matched to a gene. Germline loops: CDR1 LNHDA, CDR2 SQIVND (reference sequence). The source of this sequence is a woman aged 18-29 years with acute or convalescent COVID-19. The sample comprised peripheral blood. V gene TRBV19 combines with J gene TRBJ2-7, with TRBD1 identical over 9 bases. CDR3 in amino acids: CASSASGQGSGLNYEQYF. CDR3 nucleotides: TGTGCCAGTAGTGCGTCGGGACAGGGTTCAGGCCTTAACTACGAGCAGTACTTC.